The text below deals with one T cell receptor (beta chain). The antigen remains undetermined. Healthy bone marrow donors made up the donors. The source of the sample is a study of cytomegalovirus exposure and HLA in healthy donors. Findings and caveats of the study: Presence/absence analyses assumed roughly uniform sequencing depth across donors.

Primers for the PCR totalled 60 Vbeta and 13 Jbeta. Sequenced by immunoSEQ multiplex PCR; TCRdb stores in-frame clones only, minus some. The sample has fewer than 150,000 clones, roughly four fifths seen once. The CDR3 is 15 residues long. Trimming removed 5 bases from V and 3 bases from J; junction bases left unmatched: 7. Per germline, CDR1 SEHNR and CDR2 FQNEAQ (reference sequence). The V and J genes are TRBV7-9 and TRBJ2-7, with 10 bases that match TRBD1. The sample taken for sequencing was PBMCs. The receptor comes from a human donor in good health. CDR3 amino acids: CASSQNRDRGYEQYF. The CDR3 coding sequence is TGTGCCAGCAGCCAAAACCGGGACAGGGGCTACGAGCAGTACTTC. The variable domain in full, with the rest retrieved from reference TRBV7-9 and TRBJ2-7, is DTGVSQNPRHKITKRGQNVTFRCDPISEHNRLYWYRQTLGQGPEFLTYFQNEAQLEKSRLLSDRFSAERPKGSFSTLEIQRTEQGDSAMYLCASSQNRDRGYEQYFGPGTRLTVT.